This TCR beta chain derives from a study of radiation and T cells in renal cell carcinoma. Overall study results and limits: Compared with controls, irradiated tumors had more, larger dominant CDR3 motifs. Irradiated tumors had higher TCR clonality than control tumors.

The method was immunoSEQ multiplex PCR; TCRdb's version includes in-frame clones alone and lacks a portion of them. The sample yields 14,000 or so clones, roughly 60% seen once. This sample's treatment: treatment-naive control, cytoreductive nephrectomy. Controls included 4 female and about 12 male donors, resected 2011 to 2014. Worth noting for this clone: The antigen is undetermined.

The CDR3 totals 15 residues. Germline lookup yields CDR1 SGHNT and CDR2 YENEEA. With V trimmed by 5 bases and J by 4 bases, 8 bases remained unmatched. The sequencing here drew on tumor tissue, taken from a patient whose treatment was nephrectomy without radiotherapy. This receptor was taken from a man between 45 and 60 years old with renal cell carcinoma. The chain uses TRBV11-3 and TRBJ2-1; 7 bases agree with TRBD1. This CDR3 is CASSGNRGLYNEQFF. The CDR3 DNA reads TGTGCCAGCAGCGGGAACAGGGGCCTATACAATGAGCAGTTCTTC.